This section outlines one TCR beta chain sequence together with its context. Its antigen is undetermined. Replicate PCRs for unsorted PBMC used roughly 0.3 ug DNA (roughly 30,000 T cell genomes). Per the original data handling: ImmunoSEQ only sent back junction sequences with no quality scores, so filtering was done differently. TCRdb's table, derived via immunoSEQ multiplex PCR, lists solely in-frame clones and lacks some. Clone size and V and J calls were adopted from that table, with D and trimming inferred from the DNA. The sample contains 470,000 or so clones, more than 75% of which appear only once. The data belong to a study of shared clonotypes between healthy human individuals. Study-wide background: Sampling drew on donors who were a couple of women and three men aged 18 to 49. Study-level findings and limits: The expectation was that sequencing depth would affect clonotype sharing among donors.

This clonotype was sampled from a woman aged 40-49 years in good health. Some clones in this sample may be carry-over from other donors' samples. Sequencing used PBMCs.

The CDR3 loop is CASSLAGGRPQETQYF. Written as DNA, the CDR3 is TGTGCCAGCAGCTTAGCGGGAGGGCGGCCACAAGAGACCCAGTACTTC. The chain carries TRBV13 and TRBJ2-5; TRBD2 aligns across 8 bases. The germline V gene has CDR1 PRHDT and CDR2 FYEKMQ (reference sequence). The CDR3 has 16 residues. V lost 1 base and J lost 2; bases outside the gene matches: 6.